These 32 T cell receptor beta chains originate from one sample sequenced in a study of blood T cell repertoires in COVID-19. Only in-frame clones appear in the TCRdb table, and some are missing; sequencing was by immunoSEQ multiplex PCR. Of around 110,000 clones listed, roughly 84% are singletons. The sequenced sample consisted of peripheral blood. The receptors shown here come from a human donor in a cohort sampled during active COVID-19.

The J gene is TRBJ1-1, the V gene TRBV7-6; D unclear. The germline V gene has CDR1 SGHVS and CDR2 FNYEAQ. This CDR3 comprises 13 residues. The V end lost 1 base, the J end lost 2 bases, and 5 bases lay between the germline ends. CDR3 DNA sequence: TGTGCCAGCAGCTTAGATGTAAACACTGAAGCTTTCTTT. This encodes CASSLDVNTEAFF.

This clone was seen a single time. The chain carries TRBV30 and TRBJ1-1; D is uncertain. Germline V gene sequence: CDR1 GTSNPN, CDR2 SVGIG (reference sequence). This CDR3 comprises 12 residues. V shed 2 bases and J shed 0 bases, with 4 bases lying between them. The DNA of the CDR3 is TGTGCCTGGAGTACTATGAACACTGAAGCTTTCTTT. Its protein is CAWSTMNTEAFF.

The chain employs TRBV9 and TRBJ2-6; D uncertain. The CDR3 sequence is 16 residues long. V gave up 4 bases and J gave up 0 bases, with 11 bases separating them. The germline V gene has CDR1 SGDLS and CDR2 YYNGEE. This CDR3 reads CASSSARVSGANVLTF. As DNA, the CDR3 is TGTGCCAGCAGCTCAGCACGGGTCTCTGGGGCCAACGTCCTGACTTTC. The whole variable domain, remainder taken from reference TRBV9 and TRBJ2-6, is DSGVTQTPKHLITATGQRVTLRCSPRSGDLSVYWYQQSLDQGLQFLIQYYNGEERAKGNILERFSAQQFPDLHSELNLSSLELGDSALYFCASSSARVSGANVLTFGAGSRLTVL.

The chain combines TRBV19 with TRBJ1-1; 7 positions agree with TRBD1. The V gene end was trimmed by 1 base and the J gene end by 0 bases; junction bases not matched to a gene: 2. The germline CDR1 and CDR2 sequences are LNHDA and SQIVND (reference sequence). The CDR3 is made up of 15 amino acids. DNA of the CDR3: TGTGCCAGTAGTATAGGGGGACAGTTGAACACTGAAGCTTTCTTT. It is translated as CASSIGGQLNTEAFF.

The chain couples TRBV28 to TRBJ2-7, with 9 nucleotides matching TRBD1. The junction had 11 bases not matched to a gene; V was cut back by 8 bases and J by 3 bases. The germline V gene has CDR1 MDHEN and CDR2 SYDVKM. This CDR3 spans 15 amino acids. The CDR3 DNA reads TGTGCCAGCTGCCCAGGGGGACAGGGATACTACGAGCAGTACTTC. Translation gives CASCPGGQGYYEQYF.

For the CDR3, the DNA is TGTGCCAGCAGCTCATTAGCGGGAGGGAGGGATACGCAGTATTTT. Its translation: CASSSLAGGRDTQYF. This chain joins TRBV5-4 and TRBJ2-3; 11 nucleotides agree with TRBD2. The V gene's germline CDR1 is SGHNT and CDR2 YYREEE (reference sequence). The CDR3 is made up of 15 amino acids. The V gene end was trimmed by 3 bases and the J gene end by 6 bases; junction bases not matched to a gene: 6.

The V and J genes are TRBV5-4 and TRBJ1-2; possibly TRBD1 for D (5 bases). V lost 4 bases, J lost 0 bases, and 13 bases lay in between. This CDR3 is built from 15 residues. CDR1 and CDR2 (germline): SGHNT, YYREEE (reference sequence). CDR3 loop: CASSHSRAPNYGYTF. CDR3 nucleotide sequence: TGTGCCAGCAGCCACAGCAGGGCCCCTAACTATGGCTACACCTTC.

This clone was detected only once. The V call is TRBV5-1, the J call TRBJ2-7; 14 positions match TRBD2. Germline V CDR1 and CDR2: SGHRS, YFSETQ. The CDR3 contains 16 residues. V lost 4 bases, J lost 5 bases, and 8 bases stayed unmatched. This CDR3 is CASSGLAGGNIHEQYF. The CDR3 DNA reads TGCGCCAGCAGCGGACTAGCGGGAGGCAACATCCACGAGCAGTACTTC.

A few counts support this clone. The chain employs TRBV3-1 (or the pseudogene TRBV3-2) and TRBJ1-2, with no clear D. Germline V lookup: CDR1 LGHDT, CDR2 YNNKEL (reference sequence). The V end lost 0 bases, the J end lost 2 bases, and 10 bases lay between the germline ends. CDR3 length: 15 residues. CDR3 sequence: CASSQEGGINYGYTF. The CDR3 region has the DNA TGTGCCAGCAGCCAAGAGGGAGGGATAAACTATGGCTACACCTTC.

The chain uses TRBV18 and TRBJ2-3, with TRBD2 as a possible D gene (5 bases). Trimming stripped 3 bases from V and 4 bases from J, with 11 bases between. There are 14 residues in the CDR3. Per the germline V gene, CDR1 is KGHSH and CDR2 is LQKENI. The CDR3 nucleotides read TGTGCCAGCTCACCTGGTTACGGGGCAGATACGCAGTATTTT. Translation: CASSPGYGADTQYF.

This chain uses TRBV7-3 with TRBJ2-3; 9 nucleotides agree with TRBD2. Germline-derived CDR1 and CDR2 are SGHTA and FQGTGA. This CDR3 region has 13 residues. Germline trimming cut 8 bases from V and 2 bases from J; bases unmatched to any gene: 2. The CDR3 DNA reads TGTGCCAGCGGCGGGAGGGCCACAGATACGCAGTATTTT. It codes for CASGGRATDTQYF.

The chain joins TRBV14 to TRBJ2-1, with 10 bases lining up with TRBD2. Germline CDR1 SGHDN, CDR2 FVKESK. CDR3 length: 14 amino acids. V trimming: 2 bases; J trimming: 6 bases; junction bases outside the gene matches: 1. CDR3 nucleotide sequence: TGTGCCAGCAGCCAACAGCGGGGGGGCAATGAGCAGTTCTTC. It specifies CASSQQRGGNEQFF.

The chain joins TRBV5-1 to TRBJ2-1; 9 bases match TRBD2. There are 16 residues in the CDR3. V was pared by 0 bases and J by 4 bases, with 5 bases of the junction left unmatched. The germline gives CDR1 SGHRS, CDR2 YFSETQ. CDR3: CASSLGGLASYNEQFF. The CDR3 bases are TGCGCCAGCAGCTTGGGAGGACTAGCGTCTTACAATGAGCAGTTCTTC.

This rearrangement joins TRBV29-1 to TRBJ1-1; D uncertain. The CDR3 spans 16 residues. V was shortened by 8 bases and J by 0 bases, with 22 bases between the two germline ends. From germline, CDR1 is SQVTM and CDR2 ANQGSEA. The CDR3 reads CSISVRQQVMNTEAFF. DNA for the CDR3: TGCAGCATAAGTGTTCGTCAGCAGGTAATGAACACTGAAGCTTTCTTT.

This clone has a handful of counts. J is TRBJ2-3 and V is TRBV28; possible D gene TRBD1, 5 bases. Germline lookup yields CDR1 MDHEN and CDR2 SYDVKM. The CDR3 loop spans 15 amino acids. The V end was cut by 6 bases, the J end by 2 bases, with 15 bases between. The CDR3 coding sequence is TGTGCCAGCAGGTGGGGCAGCTTATTCACAGATACGCAGTATTTT. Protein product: CASRWGSLFTDTQYF.

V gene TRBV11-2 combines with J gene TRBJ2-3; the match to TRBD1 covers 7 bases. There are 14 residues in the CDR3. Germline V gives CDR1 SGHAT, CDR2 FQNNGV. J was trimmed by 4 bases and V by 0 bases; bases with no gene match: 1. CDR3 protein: CASSLEQGSDTQYF. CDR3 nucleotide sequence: TGTGCCAGCAGCTTAGAACAGGGGTCAGATACGCAGTATTTT.

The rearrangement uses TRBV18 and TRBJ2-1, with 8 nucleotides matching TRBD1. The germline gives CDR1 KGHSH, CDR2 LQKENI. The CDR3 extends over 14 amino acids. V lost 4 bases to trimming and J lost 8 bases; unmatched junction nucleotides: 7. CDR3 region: CASSLDRASDEQFF. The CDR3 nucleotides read TGTGCCAGCTCACTGGACAGGGCCTCGGATGAGCAGTTCTTC.

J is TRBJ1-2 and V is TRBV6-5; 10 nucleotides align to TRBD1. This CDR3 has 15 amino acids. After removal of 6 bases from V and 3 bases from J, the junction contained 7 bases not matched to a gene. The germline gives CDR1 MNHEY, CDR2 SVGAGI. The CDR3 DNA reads TGTGCCAGCAGAACCCCCGGACAGGGGGACTATGGCTACACCTTC. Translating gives CASRTPGQGDYGYTF.

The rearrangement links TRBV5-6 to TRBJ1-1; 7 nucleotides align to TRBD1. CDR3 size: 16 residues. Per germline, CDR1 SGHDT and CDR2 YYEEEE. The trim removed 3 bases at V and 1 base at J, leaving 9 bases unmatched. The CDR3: CASSYRWDRKNTEAFF. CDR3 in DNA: TGTGCCAGCAGCTACCGTTGGGACAGAAAGAACACTGAAGCTTTCTTT.

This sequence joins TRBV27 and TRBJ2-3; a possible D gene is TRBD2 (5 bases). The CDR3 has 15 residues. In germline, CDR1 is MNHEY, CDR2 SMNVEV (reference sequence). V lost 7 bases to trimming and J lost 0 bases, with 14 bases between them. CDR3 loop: CASTPPGISTDTQYF. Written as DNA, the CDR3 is TGTGCCAGCACCCCCCCCGGGATCAGCACAGATACGCAGTATTTT.

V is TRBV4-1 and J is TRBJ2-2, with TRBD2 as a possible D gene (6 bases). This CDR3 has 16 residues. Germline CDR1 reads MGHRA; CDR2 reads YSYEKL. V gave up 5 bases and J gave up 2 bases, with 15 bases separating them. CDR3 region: CASSSAGRANTGELFF. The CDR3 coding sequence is TGCGCCAGCAGCAGTGCCGGGAGAGCTAACACCGGGGAGCTGTTTTTT.

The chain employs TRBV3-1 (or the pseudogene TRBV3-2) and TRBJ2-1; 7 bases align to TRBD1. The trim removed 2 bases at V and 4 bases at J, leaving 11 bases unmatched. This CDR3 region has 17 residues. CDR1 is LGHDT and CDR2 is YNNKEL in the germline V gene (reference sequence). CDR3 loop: CASSQQTGSDNYNEQFF. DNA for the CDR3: TGTGCCAGCAGCCAACAGACAGGGTCAGATAATTACAATGAGCAGTTCTTC.

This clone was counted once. DNA for the CDR3: TGTGCCAGCTCACCAAGGACTTCCAACACCGGGGAGCTGTTTTTT. As protein: CASSPRTSNTGELFF. This chain connects TRBV18 to TRBJ2-2; tentative D call: TRBD2 (5 bases). Germline CDR1 and CDR2: KGHSH and LQKENI. The CDR3 has 15 residues. Trimming took 2 bases from V and 2 from J, leaving 9 bases between them.

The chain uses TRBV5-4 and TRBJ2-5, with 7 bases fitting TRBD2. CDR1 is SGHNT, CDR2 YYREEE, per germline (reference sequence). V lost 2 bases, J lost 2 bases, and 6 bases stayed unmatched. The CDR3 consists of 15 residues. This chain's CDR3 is CASSFELAPQETQYF. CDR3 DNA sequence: TGTGCCAGCAGCTTCGAACTAGCGCCACAAGAGACCCAGTACTTC. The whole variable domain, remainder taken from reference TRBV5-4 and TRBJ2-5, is ETGVTQSPTHLIKTRGQQVTLRCSSQSGHNTVSWYQQALGQGPQFIFQYYREEENGRGNFPPRFSGLQFPNYSSELNVNALELDDSALYLCASSFELAPQETQYFGPGTRLLVL.

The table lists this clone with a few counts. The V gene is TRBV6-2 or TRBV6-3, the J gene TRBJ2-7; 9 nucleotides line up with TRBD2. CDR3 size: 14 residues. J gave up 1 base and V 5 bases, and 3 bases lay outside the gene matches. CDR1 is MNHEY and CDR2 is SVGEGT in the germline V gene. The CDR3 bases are TGTGCCAGCAGTCCCGCGGGGGGGTCCTACGAGCAGTACGTC. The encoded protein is CASSPAGGSYEQYV.

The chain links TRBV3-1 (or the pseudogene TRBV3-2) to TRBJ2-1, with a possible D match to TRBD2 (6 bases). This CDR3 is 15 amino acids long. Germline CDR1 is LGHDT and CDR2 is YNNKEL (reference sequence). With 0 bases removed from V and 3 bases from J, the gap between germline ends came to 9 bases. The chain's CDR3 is CASSQDWDFYNEQFF. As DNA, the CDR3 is TGTGCCAGCAGCCAAGATTGGGACTTCTACAATGAGCAGTTCTTC.

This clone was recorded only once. The CDR3 loop is CASSLAGTVSNQPQHF. The CDR3 DNA follows: TGTGCCAGCAGCTTGGCCGGGACAGTTAGCAATCAGCCCCAGCATTTT. This chain joins TRBV5-8 and TRBJ1-5, with 7 bases matching TRBD1. V shed 0 bases and J 0 bases; nucleotides not matched to a gene: 3. CDR1 and CDR2 from the germline V gene are SGHTS and YDEGEE. The CDR3 runs to 16 residues.

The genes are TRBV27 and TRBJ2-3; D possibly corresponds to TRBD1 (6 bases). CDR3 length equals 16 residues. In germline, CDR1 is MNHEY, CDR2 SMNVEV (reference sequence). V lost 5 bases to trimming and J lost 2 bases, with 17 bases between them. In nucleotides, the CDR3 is TGTGCCAGCAGTACTTGGACAGAATTGACCACAGATACGCAGTATTTT. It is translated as CASSTWTELTTDTQYF.

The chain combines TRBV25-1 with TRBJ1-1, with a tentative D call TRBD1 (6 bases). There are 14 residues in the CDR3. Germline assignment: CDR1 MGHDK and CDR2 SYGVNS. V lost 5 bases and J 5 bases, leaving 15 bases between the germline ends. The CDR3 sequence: CASSRQGGGTEAFF. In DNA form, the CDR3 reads TGTGCCAGCAGTCGTCAGGGAGGGGGGACTGAAGCTTTCTTT.

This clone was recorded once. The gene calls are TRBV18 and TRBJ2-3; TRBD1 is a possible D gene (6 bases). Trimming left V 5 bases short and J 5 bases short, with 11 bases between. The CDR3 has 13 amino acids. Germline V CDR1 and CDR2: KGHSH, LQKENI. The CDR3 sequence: CASSKTGQDTQYF. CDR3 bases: TGTGCCAGCTCAAAGACGGGACAAGATACGCAGTATTTT.

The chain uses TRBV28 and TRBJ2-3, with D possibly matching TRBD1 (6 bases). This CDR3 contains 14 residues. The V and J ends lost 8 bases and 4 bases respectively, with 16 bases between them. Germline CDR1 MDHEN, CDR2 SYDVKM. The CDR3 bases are TGTGCCAGCGGTTCTCCAGGGGTGGCAGATACGCAGTATTTT. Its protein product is CASGSPGVADTQYF. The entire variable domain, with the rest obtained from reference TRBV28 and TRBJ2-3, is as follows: DVKVTQSSRYLVKRTGEKVFLECVQDMDHENMFWYRQDPGLGLRLIYFSYDVKMKEKGDIPEGYSVSREKKERFSLILESASTNQTSMYLCASGSPGVADTQYFGPGTRLTVL.

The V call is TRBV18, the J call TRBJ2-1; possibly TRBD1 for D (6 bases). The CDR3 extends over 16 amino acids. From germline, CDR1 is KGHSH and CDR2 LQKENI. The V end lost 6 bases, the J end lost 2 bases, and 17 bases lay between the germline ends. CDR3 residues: CASSPSETGPYNEQFF. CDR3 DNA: TGTGCCAGCTCTCCCAGTGAGACAGGCCCCTACAATGAGCAGTTCTTC.